The source of this T cell receptor beta chain is a study of blood T cell repertoires in COVID-19. The overall study: Some COVID-19 samples were acute and others convalescent; all came from the United States, Italy and Spain. T cells, B-cell-depleted T cells, or PBMCs supplied cDNA or gDNA.

There are 15 residues in the CDR3. The V segment lost 8 bases and the J segment 10 bases; nucleotides outside the gene matches: 12. The germline V gene has CDR1 MNHEY and CDR2 SMNVEV (reference sequence). Authors' analysis steps: It was from reference gene primer amplification that nucleated cell counts were estimated. Sequencing used immunoSEQ multiplex PCR; TCRdb keeps in-frame clones, though not all of them. V and J calls and clone size are as listed in that table; D and trimming were resolved from the DNA. The table has hundreds of thousands of clones, approximately 87% seen once. The sequence was collected from a woman aged 55-69 years with COVID-19, enrolled during active disease. Sequences were obtained from peripheral blood. The J gene is TRBJ1-4, the V gene TRBV27; 11 bases are a match to TRBD1. CDR3 sequence (DNA): TGTGCCAGCTCACCCTCGGGACAGGGGGTTGGAAAACTGTTTTTT. It is translated as CASSPSGQGVGKLFF. Variable domain in full (rest from reference TRBV27 and TRBJ1-4): EAQVTQNPRYLITVTGKKLTVTCSQNMNHEYMSWYRQDPGLGLRQIYYSMNVEVTDKGDVPEGYKVSRKEKRNFPLILESPSPNQTSLYFCASSPSGQGVGKLFFGSGTQLSVL.